What follows are 17 T cell receptor beta chains derived from one specimen sequenced in a study of T cells in Graves' hyperthyroidism and ophthalmopathy. Regions amplified from RNA transcripts were the TCR beta CDR3 regions. HTBI primers were the set used in a first-round RT-PCR of the TCR CDR3. TCRdb reprocessed the multiplex PCR reads via MiXCR and lists one record per CDR3 protein. Of fewer than 800,000 distinct CDR3 sequences listed, about a sixth are singletons. The sample comprised blood. The receptors shown here come from a man aged 18 to 30 with Graves' hyperthyroidism.

The J gene is TRBJ2-3, the V gene TRBV12-3 or TRBV12-4; a weak D match, TRBD2 (5 bases). V gave up 0 bases and J gave up 4 bases, with 8 bases separating them. CDR3 size: 14 residues. Here the CDR3 reads CASSLAGDADTQYF. CDR3 coding DNA: TGTGCCAGCAGTTTAGCGGGAGATGCAGATACGCAGTATTTT.

To note about this clonotype: One end of the junction does not line up with germline, which may come from a read error. DNA of the CDR3: TGTGTCAGCAGTTCCCGGACTAGAAGCTTCACAGATACGCAGTATTTT. It encodes CVSSSRTRSFTDTQYF. This sequence joins TRBV6-1 and TRBJ2-3, with TRBD2 matching 7 bases. Per the germline V gene, CDR1 is MNHNS and CDR2 is SASEGT. CDR3 length: 16 residues.

In its sample, this clonotype was seen many times. The chain is built from TRBV5-1 and TRBJ1-1; D might be TRBD1 (6 bases). V was trimmed by 1 base and J by 8 bases, leaving 15 bases between them. The CDR3 covers 14 residues. Germline V CDR1 and CDR2: SGHRS, YFSETQ. This CDR3 is CASSLFQGQSEAFF. The CDR3 coding sequence is TGCGCCAGCAGCTTGTTCCAGGGGCAATCGGAAGCTTTCTTT.

The chain has TRBV12-3 or TRBV12-4 and TRBJ2-7; a possible D gene is TRBD1 (5 bases). V lost 6 bases to trimming and J lost 3 bases, with 12 bases between them. The CDR3 has 13 residues. This chain's CDR3 is CASRPGNLYEQYF. DNA of the CDR3: TGTGCCAGCAGACCAGGGAATCTCTACGAGCAGTACTTC.

Comments on this clonotype: The junction departs from germline at one end; a sequencing error may be responsible. This chain connects TRBV28 to TRBJ1-6; a weak D match, TRBD1 (5 bases). CDR1 MDHEN and CDR2 SYDVKM come from the germline V gene. This CDR3 comprises 15 residues. The CDR3 coding sequence is TGTACCAGCAGCACCCAGGGTATCAATAATTCACCCCTCCACTTT. As protein: CTSSTQGINNSPLHF.

The table lists this clonotype with a count of one. The chain links TRBV10-3 to TRBJ1-2; D perhaps matches TRBD1 (5 bases). The length of the CDR3 is 22 residues. Germline V gene data show CDR1 as ENHRY and CDR2 as SYGVKD. Trimming stripped 1 base from V and 8 bases from J, with 38 bases between. The CDR3 reads CAISEFHSLKPLTVPGTAGYTF. CDR3 DNA sequence: TGTGCCATCAGTGAGTTCCATTCCCTAAAACCCTTGACAGTGCCCGGGACGGCCGGCTACACCTTC.

In its sample, this clonotype was seen a few times. The chain combines TRBV6-2 or TRBV6-3 with TRBJ2-3; TRBD2 matches at 7 bases. V shed 4 bases and J 5 bases; nucleotides not matched to a gene: 6. CDR3 size: 14 residues. Germline CDR1 reads MNHEY; CDR2 reads SVGEGT. The CDR3 protein is CASSSLVAGDTQYF. In nucleotides, the CDR3 is TGTGCCAGCAGTTCTTTGGTAGCGGGAGATACGCAGTATTTT.

In this sample, this clonotype turned up a few times. The V gene is TRBV11-3, the J gene TRBJ2-3; TRBD1 or TRBD2 may be the D gene (5 bases each). Germline V lookup: CDR1 SGHNT, CDR2 YENEEA. With 5 bases removed from V and 7 bases from J, the gap between germline ends came to 19 bases. The length of the CDR3 is 15 residues. CDR3 residues: CASSPGQGGQNTQYF. In nucleotides, the CDR3 is TGTGCCAGCAGCCCCGGGCAGGGCGGGCAGAATACGCAGTATTTT.

This clonotype was seen ten or more times. The CDR3 nucleotides read TGTGCCAGCAGCTCAGGGGTAGGGCATTTCTACGAGCAGTACTTC. It specifies CASSSGVGHFYEQYF. The chain has TRBV7-8 and TRBJ2-7, with D perhaps TRBD1 (6 bases). The CDR3 has 15 amino acids. V shed 4 bases and J shed 3 bases, with 16 bases lying between them. The germline gives CDR1 SGHVS, CDR2 FQNEAQ.

Ten or more counts support this clonotype. This chain connects TRBV5-1 to TRBJ2-7; 7 nucleotides line up with TRBD1. The CDR3 extends over 18 amino acids. Germline CDR1 is SGHRS and CDR2 is YFSETQ. Trimming removed 4 bases from V and 0 bases from J; junction bases left unmatched: 16. The CDR3 DNA reads as TGCGCCAGCAGCATTCGGGACAGCCTCTTCTCCAGCTCCTACGAGCAGTACTTC. This translates into CASSIRDSLFSSSYEQYF.

The chain joins TRBV20-1 to TRBJ2-1; D call uncertain. CDR1 and CDR2 from the germline V gene are DFQATT and SNEGSKA (reference sequence). V was trimmed by 1 base and J by 1 base, leaving 11 bases between them. The CDR3 covers 15 residues. This CDR3 is CSARVDHYSYNEQFF. CDR3 nucleotide sequence: TGCAGTGCTAGAGTCGACCACTATTCCTACAATGAGCAGTTCTTC.

This clonotype showed up just a few times. The rearrangement joins TRBV20-1 to TRBJ2-1; 7 bases map to TRBD2. V was pared by 0 bases and J by 3 bases, with 8 bases of the junction left unmatched. The germline V gene encodes CDR1 DFQATT and CDR2 SNEGSKA (reference sequence). This CDR3 is built from 16 residues. The CDR3 DNA reads as TGCAGTGCTAGAGAACCCGGATGGGGGGGCTACAATGAGCAGTTCTTC. This gives the protein CSAREPGWGGYNEQFF.

This clonotype was seen many times. This sequence joins TRBV27 and TRBJ2-1, with 7 bases that match TRBD1. V lost 5 bases, J lost 4 bases, and 5 bases stayed unmatched. This CDR3 comprises 14 residues. The germline gives CDR1 MNHEY, CDR2 SMNVEV (reference sequence). The CDR3 loop reads CASSRRGPYNEQFF. CDR3 in DNA: TGTGCCAGCAGTCGTAGGGGGCCGTACAATGAGCAGTTCTTC.

This clonotype has at least ten counts. V and J are TRBV28 and TRBJ2-1; maybe TRBD2 (5 bases). V was clipped by 6 bases and J by 4 bases, with 13 bases between them. CDR1 is MDHEN, CDR2 SYDVKM, per germline. The CDR3 is 14 amino acids. The CDR3 loop reads CASRPGLKYNEQFF. CDR3 bases: TGTGCCAGCAGACCAGGACTGAAATACAATGAGCAGTTCTTC.

Ten or more counts support this clonotype. The chain is built from TRBV9 and TRBJ2-3; 7 bases map to TRBD2. Germline assignment: CDR1 SGDLS and CDR2 YYNGEE. V gave up 4 bases and J gave up 2 bases; unmatched junction bases: 10. The CDR3 length is 16 residues. CDR3 nucleotide sequence: TGTGCCAGCAGCCCTCGGACTAGACAAAACACAGATACGCAGTATTTT. Residues: CASSPRTRQNTDTQYF.

The table lists this clonotype with a few counts. The chain carries TRBV27 and TRBJ2-2; maybe TRBD1 (5 bases). V shed 6 bases and J shed 4 bases, with 21 bases lying between them. The CDR3 length is 17 residues. CDR1 MNHEY and CDR2 SMNVEV come from the germline V gene (reference sequence). This CDR3 is CASRGTDSLGSTGELFF. CDR3 DNA: TGTGCCAGCAGGGGAACCGACAGCTTGGGAAGCACCGGGGAGCTGTTTTTT.

The chain uses TRBV6-4 and TRBJ2-5, with D uncertain. Germline V gene sequence: CDR1 MRHNA, CDR2 SNTAGT. The CDR3 is 13 residues long. Trimming shortened V by 5 bases and J by 5 bases, and 12 bases separated the two germline ends. The CDR3 loop is CASSYMGRETQYF. The CDR3 coding sequence is TGTGCCAGCAGTTACATGGGCCGGGAGACCCAGTACTTC.